This TCR beta chain was profiled in a study of T cells in Graves' hyperthyroidism and ophthalmopathy. Germline values: CDR1 SGHAT, CDR2 FQNNGV. The CDR3 contains 14 residues. The ends were cut back, 6 bases at V and 3 bases at J, with 14 bases in the middle. RNA transcripts yielded amplified TCR beta CDR3 regions. A set of HTBI primers served as the primers for a first-round RT-PCR of the TCR CDR3. From the multiplex PCR reads, TCRdb called clonotypes with MiXCR, one entry per CDR3 protein. This sample has roughly 290,000 distinct CDR3 sequences, with roughly 15% found just once. At least ten counts were recorded for this clonotype.

The rearrangement uses TRBV11-2 and TRBJ1-1; perhaps TRBD1 as D (5 bases). Material: blood. This TCR was sampled from a woman aged 40 to 50 with Graves' hyperthyroidism. The CDR3 sequence: CASSSTGGYTEAFF. The DNA of the CDR3 is TGTGCCAGCAGTTCAACCGGGGGGTACACTGAAGCTTTCTTT.